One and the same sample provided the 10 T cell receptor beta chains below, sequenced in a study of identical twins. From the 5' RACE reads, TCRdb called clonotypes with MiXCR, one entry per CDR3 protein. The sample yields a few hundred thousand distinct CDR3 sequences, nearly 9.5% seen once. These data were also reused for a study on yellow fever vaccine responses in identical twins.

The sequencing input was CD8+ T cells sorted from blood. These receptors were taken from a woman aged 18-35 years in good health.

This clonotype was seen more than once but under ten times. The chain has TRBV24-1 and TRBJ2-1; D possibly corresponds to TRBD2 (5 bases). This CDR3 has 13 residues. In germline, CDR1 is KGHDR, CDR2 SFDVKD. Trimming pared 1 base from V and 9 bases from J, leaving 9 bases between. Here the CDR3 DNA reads TGTGCCACCAGTGATTTTTCGGGATCTGAGCAGTTCTTC. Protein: CATSDFSGSEQFF.

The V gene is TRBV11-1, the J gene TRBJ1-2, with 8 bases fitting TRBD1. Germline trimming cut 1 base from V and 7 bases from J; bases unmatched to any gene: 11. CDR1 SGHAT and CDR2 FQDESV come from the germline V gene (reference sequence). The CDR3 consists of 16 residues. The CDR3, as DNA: TGTGCCAGCAGCTTAGAGGGGACAGGTTTTGATAGTGGCTACACCTTC. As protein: CASSLEGTGFDSGYTF.

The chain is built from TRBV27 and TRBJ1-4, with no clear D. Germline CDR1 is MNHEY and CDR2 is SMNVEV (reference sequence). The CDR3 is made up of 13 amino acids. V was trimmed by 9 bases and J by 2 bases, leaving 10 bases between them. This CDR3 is CASRELTNEKLFF. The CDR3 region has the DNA TGTGCCAGTCGGGAGCTGACTAATGAAAAACTGTTTTTT.

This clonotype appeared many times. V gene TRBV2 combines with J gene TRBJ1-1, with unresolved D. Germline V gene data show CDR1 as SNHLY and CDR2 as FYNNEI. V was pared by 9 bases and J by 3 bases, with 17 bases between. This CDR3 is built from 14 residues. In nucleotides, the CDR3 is TGTGCCAGGCAGGCTAAACGGTGGGACACTGAAGCTTTCTTT. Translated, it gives CARQAKRWDTEAFF.

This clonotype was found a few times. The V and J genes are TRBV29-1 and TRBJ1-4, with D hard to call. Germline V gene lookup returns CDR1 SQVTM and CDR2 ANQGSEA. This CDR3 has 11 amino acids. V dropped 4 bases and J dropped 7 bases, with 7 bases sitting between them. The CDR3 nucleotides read TGCAGCGTTGTACGGGGTGAAAAACTGTTTTTT. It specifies CSVVRGEKLFF.

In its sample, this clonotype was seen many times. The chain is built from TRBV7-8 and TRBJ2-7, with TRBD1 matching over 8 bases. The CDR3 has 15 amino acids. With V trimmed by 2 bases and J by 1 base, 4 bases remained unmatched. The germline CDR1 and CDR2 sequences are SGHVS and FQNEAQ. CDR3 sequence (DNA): TGTGCCAGCAGCTTAATCGGGACAGGATCCTACGAGCAGTACTTC. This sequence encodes CASSLIGTGSYEQYF.

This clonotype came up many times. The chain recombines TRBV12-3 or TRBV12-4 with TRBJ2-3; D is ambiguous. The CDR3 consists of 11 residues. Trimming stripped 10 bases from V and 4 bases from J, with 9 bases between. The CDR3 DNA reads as TGTGCCACCAGAGAAGCAGATACGCAGTATTTT. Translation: CATREADTQYF.

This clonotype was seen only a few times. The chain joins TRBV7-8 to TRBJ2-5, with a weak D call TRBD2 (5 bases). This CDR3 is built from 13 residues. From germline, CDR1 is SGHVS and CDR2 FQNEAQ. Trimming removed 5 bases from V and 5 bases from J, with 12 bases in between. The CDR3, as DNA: TGTGCCAGCAGCCACCGCGGGTTTGAGACCCAGTACTTC. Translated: CASSHRGFETQYF.

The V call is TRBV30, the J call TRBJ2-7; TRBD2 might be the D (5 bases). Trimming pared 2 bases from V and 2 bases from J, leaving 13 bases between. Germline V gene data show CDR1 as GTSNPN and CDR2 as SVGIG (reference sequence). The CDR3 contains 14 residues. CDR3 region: CAWSPLARTYEQYF. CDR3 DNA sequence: TGTGCCTGGAGTCCCTTAGCGAGAACCTACGAGCAGTACTTC.

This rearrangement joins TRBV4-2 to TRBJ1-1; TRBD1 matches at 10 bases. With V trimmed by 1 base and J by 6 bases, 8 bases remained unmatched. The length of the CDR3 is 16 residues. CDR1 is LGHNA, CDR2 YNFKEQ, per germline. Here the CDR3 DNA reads TGTGCCAGCAGCCAAGCATCCCGGACAGGGGGTTCTGAAGCTTTCTTT. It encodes CASSQASRTGGSEAFF.